The entry below describes one T cell receptor (beta chain). Its antigen is not known. The sample comes from a study of shared clonotypes between healthy human individuals. Findings and caveats of the study: Sample collection involved blood only; tissue repertoires are likely different.

The CDR3 has 14 residues. Germline-derived CDR1 and CDR2 are KGHSH and LQKENI. V lost 0 bases to trimming and J lost 7 bases, with 12 bases between them. The data were produced by immunoSEQ multiplex PCR, yet TCRdb's version contains in-frame clones alone and is incomplete. The sample has about 680,000 clones; around 72% are singletons. Sequenced material: memory CD4+ T cells sorted from blood. The sample's subset: CD45RA-negative fraction. This chain connects TRBV18 to TRBJ1-1; D not resolved. This clonotype originated in a woman in her twenties or thirties in good health. CDR3 region: CASSPPMGTFEAFF. The CDR3 coding sequence is TGTGCCAGCTCACCACCGATGGGAACCTTTGAAGCTTTCTTT.